Listed here are 17 T cell receptor beta chains from one sample, sequenced in a study of HIV-infected patients and healthy controls. Alpha and beta constant-region primers primed reverse transcription of 500 to 550 ng RNA. Alpha and beta chain libraries were made separately by chain-specific third strand synthesis with multiplexing indices. TCRdb reprocessed the 5' RACE reads via MiXCR and lists one record per CDR3 protein. The table lists more than 9,500 distinct CDR3 sequences, approximately 7% of them singletons. Whole blood was used without fractionation, so all unsorted peripheral T cells were included. The sequencing here drew on blood, taken before antiretroviral therapy. These receptor sequences come from an adult with HIV infection.

This clonotype was recorded at least ten times. The CDR3 reads CASSFGHIPEAFF. The CDR3 coding sequence is TGTGCCAGCAGTTTCGGACACATACCTGAAGCTTTCTTT. V gene TRBV12-3 or TRBV12-4 combines with J gene TRBJ1-1; perhaps TRBD1 as D (5 bases). The CDR3 is 13 amino acids. Trimming pared 3 bases from V and 6 bases from J, leaving 11 bases between.

This clonotype was seen ten or more times. V usage is TRBV20-1 and J usage is TRBJ1-5; unclear D gene. This CDR3 contains 13 residues. V was shortened by 1 base and J by 4 bases, with 8 bases between the two germline ends. Germline V gene data show CDR1 as DFQATT and CDR2 as SNEGSKA (reference sequence). The CDR3 sequence is CSARVAENQPQHF. DNA of the CDR3: TGCAGTGCTAGAGTGGCAGAGAATCAGCCCCAGCATTTT.

This clonotype was seen at least ten times. This chain joins TRBV12-3 or TRBV12-4 and TRBJ1-2; 7 nucleotides align to TRBD1. V lost 7 bases to trimming and J lost 1 base; unmatched junction nucleotides: 9. This CDR3 contains 15 residues. CDR3 loop: CASTTTWDSNYGYTF. CDR3 bases: TGTGCCAGCACTACGACCTGGGACAGTAACTATGGCTACACCTTC.

This clonotype has at least ten counts. V and J are TRBV10-2 and TRBJ1-1, with a possible D match to TRBD1 (6 bases). The CDR3 consists of 12 residues. The germline V and J ends were trimmed by 10 bases and 5 bases, with 14 bases remaining between them. CDR1 and CDR2 (germline): WSHSY, SAAADI. CDR3 nucleotides: TGCGCCACCCTCGGGGGGGCGACTGAAGCTTTCTTT. It specifies CATLGGATEAFF.

The chain has TRBV9 and TRBJ2-7; 7 bases line up with TRBD1. The CDR3 length is 15 residues. V lost 2 bases to trimming and J lost 7 bases; unmatched junction nucleotides: 12. In germline, CDR1 is SGDLS, CDR2 YYNGEE. The CDR3 sequence is CASSVLGDSREEQYF. CDR3 sequence (DNA): TGTGCCAGCAGCGTCCTGGGGGACAGCCGGGAAGAGCAGTACTTC.

This clonotype was recorded many times. This rearrangement joins TRBV3-1 to TRBJ1-2; D call uncertain. The CDR3 is 11 amino acids. Germline V gene lookup returns CDR1 LGHDT and CDR2 YNNKEL (reference sequence). V dropped 2 bases and J dropped 5 bases, with 3 bases sitting between them. The CDR3 is CASSQLYGYTF. The CDR3 DNA reads as TGTGCCAGCAGCCAACTTTATGGCTACACCTTC. Using reference TRBV3-1 and TRBJ1-2 for the parts outside the CDR3, the full variable domain is DTAVSQTPKYLVTQMGNDKSIKCEQNLGHDTMYWYKQDSKKFLKIMFSYNNKELIINETVPNRFSPKSPDKAHLNLHINSLELGDSAVYFCASSQLYGYTFGSGTRLTVV.

This clonotype was counted at least ten times. This chain connects TRBV24-1 to TRBJ2-7; possibly TRBD1 for D (5 bases). Germline-derived CDR1 and CDR2 are KGHDR and SFDVKD. The CDR3 has 15 amino acids. V was trimmed by 12 bases and J by 2 bases, leaving 22 bases between them. CDR3 coding DNA: TGTGCCGCATGCTCGACCGGACAACCGCCCTACGAGCAGTACTTC. Its protein is CAACSTGQPPYEQYF.

This clonotype was seen many times. The rearrangement links TRBV10-3 to TRBJ1-1; D gene ambiguous. Germline V CDR1 and CDR2: ENHRY, SYGVKD. V was shortened by 0 bases and J by 4 bases, with 12 bases between the two germline ends. The CDR3 extends over 15 amino acids. The CDR3 region is CAISESDTVSTEAFF. In nucleotides, the CDR3 is TGTGCCATCAGTGAGTCCGATACCGTGAGCACTGAAGCTTTCTTT.

There are many counts of this clonotype. V gene TRBV29-1 combines with J gene TRBJ2-3, with 8 nucleotides matching TRBD1. The V segment lost 3 bases and the J segment 3 bases; nucleotides outside the gene matches: 20. Germline V gives CDR1 SQVTM, CDR2 ANQGSEA. CDR3 length: 19 amino acids. CDR3 in amino acids: CSVEGWGRGRLRWTDTQYF. The CDR3, as DNA: TGCAGCGTTGAGGGCTGGGGCAGGGGGCGATTAAGATGGACAGATACGCAGTATTTT.

This clonotype has at least ten counts. The rearrangement joins TRBV29-1 to TRBJ2-7, with D perhaps TRBD1 (6 bases). Deletions cut 4 bases from V and 5 bases from J, with 15 bases between. Germline CDR1 is SQVTM and CDR2 is ANQGSEA. This CDR3 is 13 amino acids long. CDR3 amino acids: CSVGTGLSHEQYF. The CDR3 bases are TGCAGCGTTGGAACAGGGCTGAGCCACGAGCAGTACTTC.

This clonotype was recorded many times. The chain employs TRBV20-1 and TRBJ1-4; D remains ambiguous. Germline lookup yields CDR1 DFQATT and CDR2 SNEGSKA (reference sequence). V dropped 0 bases and J dropped 2 bases, with 10 bases sitting between them. CDR3 length: 15 residues. For the CDR3, the DNA is TGCAGTGCTAGAGATCCCTCGGACACTAATGAAAAACTGTTTTTT. Protein product: CSARDPSDTNEKLFF.

This clonotype has a count of ten or more. The V call is TRBV5-5, the J call TRBJ2-5; possibly TRBD1 for D (5 bases). CDR3 length: 17 amino acids. V was clipped by 4 bases and J by 4 bases, with 23 bases between them. Looked up from germline, CDR1 is SGHKS and CDR2 is YYEKEE (reference sequence). The CDR3 region is CASSLSRPGQLPETQYF. The CDR3 nucleotides read TGTGCCAGCAGCCTATCCCGACCTGGACAACTCCCAGAGACCCAGTACTTC.

This clonotype was seen many times. This chain uses TRBV6-5 with TRBJ2-1; TRBD1 matches at 8 bases. The ends lost 6 bases at V and 5 bases at J; junction bases unmatched: 9. The CDR3 length is 15 residues. Germline CDR1 is MNHEY and CDR2 is SVGAGI. The CDR3 nucleotides read TGTGCCAGCAGCCCGTTCCAGGGGGCGCACAATGAGCAGTTCTTC. It is translated as CASSPFQGAHNEQFF.

At least ten counts were recorded for this clonotype. CDR3: CASSYETPRPYNEQFF. The CDR3 region has the DNA TGTGCCAGCAGCTACGAGACTCCGCGACCTTACAATGAGCAGTTCTTC. The J gene is TRBJ2-1, the V gene TRBV11-2; D remains ambiguous. CDR1 is SGHAT, CDR2 FQNNGV, per germline. With 4 bases removed from V and 4 bases from J, the gap between germline ends came to 17 bases. CDR3 size: 16 residues.

This clonotype was picked up a small number of times. The genes are TRBV7-2 and TRBJ1-1; no clear D gene. The ends were cut back, 1 base at V and 3 bases at J, with 6 bases in the middle. This CDR3 has 13 amino acids. The V gene's germline CDR1 is SGHTA and CDR2 FQGNSA. CDR3 sequence reads: CASSLGWYTEAFF. The CDR3 region has the DNA TGTGCCAGCAGCTTAGGGTGGTACACTGAAGCTTTCTTT.

Judged by abundance, this clonotype is medium-sized (0.01 to 0.1%). V usage is TRBV7-9 and J usage is TRBJ2-5; 11 nucleotides align to TRBD1. Germline values: CDR1 SEHNR, CDR2 FQNEAQ (reference sequence). The CDR3 is made up of 16 amino acids. V trimming: 4 bases; J trimming: 4 bases; junction bases outside the gene matches: 8. The CDR3 loop reads CASSSRDRGVGETQYF. The CDR3 coding sequence is TGTGCCAGCAGCTCAAGGGACAGGGGGGTGGGAGAGACCCAGTACTTC.

In its sample, this clonotype ranks as medium-sized. This chain connects TRBV7-6 to TRBJ2-2, with 8 bases fitting TRBD1. The V gene's germline CDR1 is SGHVS and CDR2 FNYEAQ. J lost 5 bases, V lost 1 base, and 12 bases had no gene match. The CDR3 covers 18 residues. CDR3 in DNA: TGTGCCAGCAGCTTAGACCCCTACGGACAGGGCGGGACCGGGGAGCTGTTTTTT. Amino acid sequence: CASSLDPYGQGGTGELFF. Variable domain in full (rest from reference TRBV7-6 and TRBJ2-2): GAGVSQSPRYKVTKRGQDVALRCDPISGHVSLYWYRQALGQGPEFLTYFNYEAQQDKSGLPNDRFSAERPEGSISTLTIQRTEQRDSAMYRCASSLDPYGQGGTGELFFGEGSRLTVL.